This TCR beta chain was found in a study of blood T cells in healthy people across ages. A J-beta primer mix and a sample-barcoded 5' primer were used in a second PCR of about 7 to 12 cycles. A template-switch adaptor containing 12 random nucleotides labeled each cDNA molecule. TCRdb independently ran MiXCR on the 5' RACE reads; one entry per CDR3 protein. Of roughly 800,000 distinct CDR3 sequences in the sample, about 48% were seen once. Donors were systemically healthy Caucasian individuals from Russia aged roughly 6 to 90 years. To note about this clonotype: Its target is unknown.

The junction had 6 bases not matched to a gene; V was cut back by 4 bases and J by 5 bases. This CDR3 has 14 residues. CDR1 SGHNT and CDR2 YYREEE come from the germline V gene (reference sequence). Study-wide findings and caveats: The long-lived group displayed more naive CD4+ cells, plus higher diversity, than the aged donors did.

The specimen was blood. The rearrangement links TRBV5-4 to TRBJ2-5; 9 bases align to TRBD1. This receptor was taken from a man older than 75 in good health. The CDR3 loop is CASSPYRGLETQYF. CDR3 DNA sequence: TGTGCCAGCAGCCCATACAGGGGGCTGGAGACCCAGTACTTC.